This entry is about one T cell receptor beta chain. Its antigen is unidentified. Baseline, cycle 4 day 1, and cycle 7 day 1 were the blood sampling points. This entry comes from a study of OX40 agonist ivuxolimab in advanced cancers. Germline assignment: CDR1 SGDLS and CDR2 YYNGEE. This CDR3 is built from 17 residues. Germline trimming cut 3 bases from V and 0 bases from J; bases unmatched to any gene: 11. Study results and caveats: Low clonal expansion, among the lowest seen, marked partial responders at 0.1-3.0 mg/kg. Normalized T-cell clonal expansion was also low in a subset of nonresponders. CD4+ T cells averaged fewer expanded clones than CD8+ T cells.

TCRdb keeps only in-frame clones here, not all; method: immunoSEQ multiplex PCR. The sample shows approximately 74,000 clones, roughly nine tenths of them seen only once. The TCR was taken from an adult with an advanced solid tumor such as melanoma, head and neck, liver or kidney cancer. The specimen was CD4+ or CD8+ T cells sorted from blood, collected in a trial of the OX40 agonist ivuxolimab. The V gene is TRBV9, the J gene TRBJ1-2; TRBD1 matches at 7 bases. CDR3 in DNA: TGTGCCAGCAGCGCTTTGGACAGGAGACTCACTAACTATGGCTACACCTTC. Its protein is CASSALDRRLTNYGYTF.